This TCR beta chain was captured by sequencing in a study of blood T cell repertoires in COVID-19. For the study at large: T cells, B-cell-depleted T cells, or PBMCs supplied cDNA or gDNA.

The authors' processing: Researchers report that nucleated cell counts were estimated from reference gene primer amplification. Clones were read by immunoSEQ multiplex PCR, and TCRdb kept only the in-frame ones, dropping some. D and trimming were read from the DNA, whereas the V and J calls and clone size are those reported in that table. Among approximately 140,000 clones, about four fifths were seen once, and the ten largest hold approximately 9%. Trimming cost V 2 bases and J 8 bases, with 18 bases left between them. Germline assignment: CDR1 ENHRY and CDR2 SYGVKD. The CDR3 length is 15 residues. V and J are TRBV10-3 and TRBJ1-2; possibly TRBD1 for D (5 bases). The sample was peripheral blood. The clonotype was recovered from a woman older than 75 in a cohort sampled during active or convalescent COVID-19. Written as DNA, the CDR3 is TGTGCCATCAGTGAGCCTACGACAGCCCCTAGAGGCTACACCTTC. Its translation: CAISEPTTAPRGYTF.